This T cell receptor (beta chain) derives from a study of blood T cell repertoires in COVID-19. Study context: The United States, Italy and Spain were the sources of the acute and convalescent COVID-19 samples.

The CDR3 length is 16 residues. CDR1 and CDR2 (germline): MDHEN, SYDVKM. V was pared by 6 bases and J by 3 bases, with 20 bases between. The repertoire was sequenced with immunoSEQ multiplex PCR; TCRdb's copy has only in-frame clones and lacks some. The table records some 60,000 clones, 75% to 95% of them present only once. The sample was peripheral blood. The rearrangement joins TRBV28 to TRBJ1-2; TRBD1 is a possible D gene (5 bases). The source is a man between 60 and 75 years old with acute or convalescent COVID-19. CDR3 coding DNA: TGTGCCAGCAGGCCCTCAGAAGGGGCAGGGTACTATGGCTACACCTTC. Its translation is CASRPSEGAGYYGYTF.